These 32 T cell receptor beta chains were sequenced from one sample in a study of shared clonotypes between healthy human individuals. Profiling relied on immunoSEQ multiplex PCR, and the TCRdb table lists in-frame clones only, not all of them. The sample holds about 490,000 clones; over 60% are singletons and the top ten take 10% to 15%. The sample comprised PBMCs. The receptors come from a woman in her thirties or forties in good health. Some clones in this sample may be carry-over from other donors' samples.

The gene calls are TRBV25-1 and TRBJ2-5; 9 nucleotides align to TRBD2. Germline-derived CDR1 and CDR2 are MGHDK and SYGVNS. CDR3 length: 15 amino acids. V lost 7 bases to trimming and J lost 1 base; unmatched junction nucleotides: 7. DNA of the CDR3: TGTGCCAGCACCCCGGCAGCGGGAGGCCAAGAGACCCAGTACTTC. It is translated as CASTPAAGGQETQYF.

V and J are TRBV27 and TRBJ2-6; D is ambiguous. This CDR3 has 13 residues. V dropped 9 bases and J dropped 4 bases, with 10 bases sitting between them. Germline CDR1 is MNHEY and CDR2 is SMNVEV (reference sequence). CDR3 residues: CASPATGANVLTF. In DNA, the CDR3 is TGTGCCAGTCCCGCAACCGGGGCCAACGTCCTGACTTTC.

This chain joins TRBV6-6 and TRBJ2-2, with a weak D call TRBD1 (6 bases). The CDR3 sequence is 14 residues long. Germline-derived CDR1 and CDR2 are MNHNY and SVGAGI (reference sequence). The ends were cut back, 5 bases at V and 1 base at J, with 8 bases in the middle. The CDR3 reads CASSPQGNTGELFF. The CDR3 DNA reads TGTGCCAGCAGTCCACAGGGGAACACCGGGGAGCTGTTTTTT.

The rearrangement links TRBV11-3 to TRBJ2-1; 7 nucleotides agree with TRBD2. The V and J ends lost 5 bases and 4 bases, in that order; junction bases with no gene match: 5. CDR1 and CDR2 (germline): SGHNT, YENEEA. There are 14 residues in the CDR3. The CDR3 spells CASSLGGMYNEQFF. CDR3 DNA sequence: TGTGCCAGCAGCCTCGGGGGGATGTACAATGAGCAGTTCTTC.

This clone was found once. V usage is TRBV18 and J usage is TRBJ1-5, with a tentative D call TRBD1 (5 bases). Between the trimmed V and J ends, which lost 5 bases and 2 bases, there was a span of 22 bases. CDR1 and CDR2 from the germline V gene are KGHSH and LQKENI. The CDR3 consists of 18 residues. CDR3 sequence reads: CASSEYGGEVGGNQPQHF. The CDR3 nucleotides read TGTGCCAGCTCAGAGTACGGAGGGGAAGTCGGGGGCAATCAGCCCCAGCATTTT.

The chain carries TRBV30 and TRBJ1-4; no definite D call. Deletions cut 2 bases from V and 6 bases from J, with 10 bases between. Germline V gene sequence: CDR1 GTSNPN, CDR2 SVGIG (reference sequence). The CDR3 contains 13 residues. In DNA form, the CDR3 reads TGTGCCTGGAGTCGGCGTTACGATGAAAAACTGTTTTTT. It is translated as CAWSRRYDEKLFF.

The rearrangement joins TRBV5-4 to TRBJ2-1; the match to TRBD1 covers 8 bases. Germline CDR1 and CDR2: SGHNT and YYREEE (reference sequence). The CDR3 covers 16 residues. The trim removed 4 bases at V and 4 bases at J, leaving 10 bases unmatched. CDR3 nucleotide sequence: TGTGCCAGCAGCCTGGTACAGGGGGTAGGGTACAATGAGCAGTTCTTC. Its protein is CASSLVQGVGYNEQFF.

Notes on this clone: A much larger clone differs from this one at a single base, so this may be a read error. V and J are TRBV7-9 and TRBJ1-1; 8 bases match TRBD1. Germline V lookup: CDR1 SEHNR, CDR2 FQNEAQ (reference sequence). Trimming took 5 bases from V and 1 from J; bases not matched to a gene: 0. This CDR3 has 13 amino acids. The CDR3 sequence: CASSGQGNTEAFF. The DNA of the CDR3 is TGTGCCAGCAGCGGACAGGGGAACACTGAAGCTTTCTTT.

V gene TRBV18 combines with J gene TRBJ2-2; 10 bases line up with TRBD2. The CDR3 sequence is 17 residues long. The J segment lost 4 bases and the V segment lost 0 bases, leaving 5 bases of the junction unmatched. Germline V gene lookup returns CDR1 KGHSH and CDR2 LQKENI. The CDR3: CASSPPLAGSSTGELFF. CDR3 sequence (DNA): TGTGCCAGCTCACCACCACTAGCGGGATCCTCCACCGGGGAGCTGTTTTTT.

V gene TRBV28 combines with J gene TRBJ2-7, with D possibly being TRBD2 (5 bases). Germline V lookup: CDR1 MDHEN, CDR2 SYDVKM. Trimming took off 7 bases at V and 2 bases at J, with 15 bases between the two ends. CDR3 length: 14 residues. The CDR3 nucleotides are TGTGCCAGCATTCGGCCAGGAGGTACCTACGAGCAGTACTTC. Protein sequence: CASIRPGGTYEQYF.

The V call is TRBV18, the J call TRBJ1-3; 8 bases agree with TRBD1. This CDR3 has 16 residues. Germline assignment: CDR1 KGHSH and CDR2 LQKENI. The junction had 8 bases not matched to a gene; V was cut back by 5 bases and J by 2 bases. DNA of the CDR3: TGTGCCAGCTCAGCACAGATGGACAGGGCTGGAAACACCATATATTTT. As protein: CASSAQMDRAGNTIYF.

The gene calls are TRBV5-6 and TRBJ2-3, with 9 bases matching TRBD1. The V gene's germline CDR1 is SGHDT and CDR2 YYEEEE. The CDR3 is made up of 15 amino acids. V lost 2 bases to trimming and J lost 5 bases; unmatched junction nucleotides: 6. CDR3 sequence reads: CASSFGTGIGDTQYF. The CDR3, as DNA: TGTGCCAGCAGCTTCGGGACAGGGATAGGAGATACGCAGTATTTT.

The rearrangement joins TRBV29-1 to TRBJ1-2; 8 nucleotides line up with TRBD1. The length of the CDR3 is 17 residues. Germline CDR1 and CDR2: SQVTM and ANQGSEA. The V segment lost 3 bases and the J segment 4 bases; nucleotides outside the gene matches: 16. For the CDR3, the DNA is TGCAGCGTTGACCTAGGGGCAGGGGGCCAAGAAAGCTATGGCTACACCTTC. Residues: CSVDLGAGGQESYGYTF.

The rearrangement links TRBV5-1 to TRBJ2-3; 13 nucleotides agree with TRBD2. The CDR3 runs 16 residues. The germline V gene has CDR1 SGHRS and CDR2 YFSETQ. Trimming removed 4 bases from V and 4 bases from J; junction bases left unmatched: 6. CDR3 coding DNA: TGCGCCAGCAGCCTAGGACTAGCGGGAGAGGCAGATACGCAGTATTTT. Amino acid sequence: CASSLGLAGEADTQYF.

As concerns this clone: One junction end does not reproduce the germline sequence, and a read error may be involved. This chain links TRBV7-9 with TRBJ2-4, with D perhaps matching TRBD1 (6 bases). Per the germline V gene, CDR1 is SEHNR and CDR2 is FQNEAQ (reference sequence). This CDR3 is 13 amino acids long. CDR3 coding DNA: TGTGCCAACAGCAACGACAGGTCTAACATTCAGTACTTC. Its protein product is CANSNDRSNIQYF.

This chain links TRBV19 with TRBJ2-3; tentative D call: TRBD1 (6 bases). The V gene lost 2 bases and the J gene lost 2 bases, with 11 bases spanning the gap. The CDR3 has 15 residues. Germline V gives CDR1 LNHDA, CDR2 SQIVND (reference sequence). The CDR3: CASSIYRGYTDTQYF. CDR3 nucleotide sequence: TGTGCCAGTAGTATATATAGGGGGTACACAGATACGCAGTATTTT.

The chain combines TRBV29-1 with TRBJ2-5, with D unclear. Germline V CDR1 and CDR2: SQVTM, ANQGSEA. V gave up 7 bases and J gave up 0 bases, with 9 bases separating them. The CDR3 covers 12 residues. DNA for the CDR3: TGCAGCGCCCGGTTGTACCAAGAGACCCAGTACTTC. This sequence encodes CSARLYQETQYF.

V and J are TRBV4-2 and TRBJ1-5, with a possible D match to TRBD1 (6 bases). Looked up from germline, CDR1 is LGHNA and CDR2 is YNFKEQ. Trimming stripped 3 bases from V and 1 base from J, with 10 bases between. The CDR3 has 15 residues. The CDR3: CASSQAGVSNQPQHF. CDR3 DNA sequence: TGTGCCAGCAGCCAGGCAGGGGTAAGCAATCAGCCCCAGCATTTT.

V and J are TRBV25-1 and TRBJ2-1; 7 bases match TRBD1. CDR1 is MGHDK and CDR2 is SYGVNS in the germline V gene. The CDR3 sequence is 16 residues long. With V trimmed by 2 bases and J by 0 bases, 4 bases remained unmatched. The CDR3 DNA follows: TGTGCCAGCAGTGAAAGGGGGCCGAGCTCCTACAATGAGCAGTTCTTC. This sequence encodes CASSERGPSSYNEQFF.

The gene calls are TRBV28 and TRBJ2-5; D might be TRBD1 or TRBD2, each matching 5 bases. V lost 2 bases to trimming and J lost 3 bases, with 13 bases between them. Per the germline V gene, CDR1 is MDHEN and CDR2 is SYDVKM. CDR3 size: 15 residues. As DNA, the CDR3 is TGTGCCAGCAGTTTAGTCCGGAGAGGGGAAGAGACCCAGTACTTC. Translation: CASSLVRRGEETQYF. Based on the CDR3 plus reference TRBV28 and TRBJ2-5, the full variable domain is DVKVTQSSRYLVKRTGEKVFLECVQDMDHENMFWYRQDPGLGLRLIYFSYDVKMKEKGDIPEGYSVSREKKERFSLILESASTNQTSMYLCASSLVRRGEETQYFGPGTRLLVL.

The V and J genes are TRBV19 and TRBJ1-2, with a weak D call TRBD1 (6 bases). This CDR3 is built from 14 residues. CDR1 is LNHDA, CDR2 SQIVND, per germline (reference sequence). Between the trimmed V and J ends, which lost 5 bases and 4 bases, there was a span of 14 bases. The CDR3 region is CASSAQGLGYGYTF. CDR3 DNA: TGTGCCAGTAGTGCACAGGGCCTCGGCTATGGCTACACCTTC.

This chain uses TRBV10-3 with TRBJ2-1; 8 bases map to TRBD2. The CDR3 has 15 amino acids. Germline V gives CDR1 ENHRY, CDR2 SYGVKD. J lost 4 bases, V lost 2 bases, and 4 bases had no gene match. The chain's CDR3 is CAISEREGEYNEQFF. The DNA of the CDR3 is TGTGCCATCAGTGAGCGGGAGGGAGAGTACAATGAGCAGTTCTTC.

This chain joins TRBV11-2 and TRBJ2-7; no firm D call. V lost 0 bases to trimming and J lost 13 bases, with 19 bases between them. The CDR3 has 14 amino acids. Germline loops: CDR1 SGHAT, CDR2 FQNNGV. The CDR3 region is CASSLDHNTPPLYF. In nucleotides, the CDR3 is TGTGCCAGCAGCTTAGATCATAACACCCCCCCTCTTTACTTC.

The CDR3 is CARSLVRGTIYF. The CDR3 DNA reads as TGTGCCAGAAGCTTGGTCCGGGGCACCATATATTTT. This chain joins TRBV5-3 and TRBJ1-3; D unclear. TRBV5-3 is an open reading frame, and its role is uncertain. Between the trimmed V and J ends, which lost 0 bases and 9 bases, there was a span of 7 bases. The CDR3 runs 12 residues.

The V call is TRBV7-9, the J call TRBJ2-4; tentative D call: TRBD1 (5 bases). The V gene's germline CDR1 is SEHNR and CDR2 FQNEAQ (reference sequence). The CDR3 covers 12 residues. Trimming removed 5 bases at V and 15 bases at J, with 17 bases between. The CDR3 is CASSADMGWGYF. DNA for the CDR3: TGTGCCAGCAGCGCGGACATGGGGTGGGGGTACTTC. Full variable domain (missing parts from reference TRBV7-9 and TRBJ2-4): DTGVSQNPRHKITKRGQNVTFRCDPISEHNRLYWYRQTLGQGPEFLTYFQNEAQLEKSRLLSDRFSAERPKGSFSTLEIQRTEQGDSAMYLCASSADMGWGYFGAGTRLSVL.

This clone has only one observation. The J gene is TRBJ1-1, the V gene TRBV1. TRBV1 is a recognized pseudogene. CDR3 length: 12 amino acids. The CDR3 region has the DNA TGCACCAGCAGCCAAAGAGCCACTGAAGCTTTCTTT. This codes for CTSSQRATEAFF.

CDR3 sequence reads: CASSPSGAVTNEKLFF. As DNA, the CDR3 is TGTGCCAGCAGCCCCAGCGGGGCCGTAACTAATGAAAAACTGTTTTTT. The V call is TRBV7-6, the J call TRBJ1-4; D is perhaps TRBD1 (5 bases). The CDR3 consists of 16 residues. Germline CDR1 SGHVS, CDR2 FNYEAQ. V lost 5 bases and J 1 base, leaving 14 bases between the germline ends.

V gene TRBV18 combines with J gene TRBJ2-2, with D tentatively TRBD2 (6 bases). This CDR3 comprises 15 residues. Trimming cost V 5 bases and J 0 bases, with 10 bases left between them. Germline V gene lookup returns CDR1 KGHSH and CDR2 LQKENI. CDR3 protein: CASSLLATNTGELFF. The DNA of the CDR3 is TGTGCCAGCTCATTACTAGCAACGAACACCGGGGAGCTGTTTTTT.

V gene TRBV2 combines with J gene TRBJ2-5; 8 bases fit TRBD1. CDR1 is SNHLY, CDR2 FYNNEI, per germline. V was pared by 10 bases and J by 4 bases, with 14 bases of the junction left unmatched. This CDR3 is 15 amino acids long. CDR3 region: CATQRGQGHAETQYF. CDR3 in DNA: TGTGCCACCCAACGCGGACAGGGTCACGCAGAGACCCAGTACTTC.

This clone has more than one count but fewer than ten. V is TRBV5-6 and J is TRBJ1-1; D is perhaps TRBD1 (6 bases). Germline V gives CDR1 SGHDT, CDR2 YYEEEE. The CDR3 runs to 14 residues. Trimming took 6 bases from V and 1 from J, leaving 13 bases between them. CDR3 coding DNA: TGTGCCAGCACCAGCCGGGGGCGGAACACTGAAGCTTTCTTT. Translation gives CASTSRGRNTEAFF.

The rearrangement links TRBV7-7 to TRBJ1-5, with unresolved D. V was trimmed by 1 base and J by 4 bases, leaving 5 bases between them. The CDR3 extends over 13 amino acids. Germline CDR1 SSHAT, CDR2 FNYEAQ (reference sequence). Written as DNA, the CDR3 is TGTGCCAGCAGCTTAGATAGTAATCAGCCCCAGCATTTT. Residues: CASSLDSNQPQHF.

The gene calls are TRBV27 and TRBJ2-7; D perhaps matches TRBD2 (5 bases). V lost 6 bases and J lost 0, with 15 bases in between. CDR3 length: 15 residues. Germline values: CDR1 MNHEY, CDR2 SMNVEV (reference sequence). The CDR3 sequence is CASRVSARSSYEQYF. CDR3 coding DNA: TGTGCCAGCAGGGTTAGCGCAAGGAGCTCCTACGAGCAGTACTTC.